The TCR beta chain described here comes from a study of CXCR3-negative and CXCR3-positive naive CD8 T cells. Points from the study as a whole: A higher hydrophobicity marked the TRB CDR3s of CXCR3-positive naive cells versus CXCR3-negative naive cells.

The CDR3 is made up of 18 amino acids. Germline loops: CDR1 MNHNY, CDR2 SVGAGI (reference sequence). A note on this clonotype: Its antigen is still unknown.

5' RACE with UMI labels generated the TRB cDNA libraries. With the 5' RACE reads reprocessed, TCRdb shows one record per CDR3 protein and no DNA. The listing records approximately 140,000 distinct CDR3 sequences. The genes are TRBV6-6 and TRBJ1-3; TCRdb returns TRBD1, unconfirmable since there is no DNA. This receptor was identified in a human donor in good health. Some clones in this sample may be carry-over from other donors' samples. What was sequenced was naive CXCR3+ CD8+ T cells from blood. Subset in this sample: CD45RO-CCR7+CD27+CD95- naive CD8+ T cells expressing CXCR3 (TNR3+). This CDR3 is CASSLIRWTGKAGNTIYF.